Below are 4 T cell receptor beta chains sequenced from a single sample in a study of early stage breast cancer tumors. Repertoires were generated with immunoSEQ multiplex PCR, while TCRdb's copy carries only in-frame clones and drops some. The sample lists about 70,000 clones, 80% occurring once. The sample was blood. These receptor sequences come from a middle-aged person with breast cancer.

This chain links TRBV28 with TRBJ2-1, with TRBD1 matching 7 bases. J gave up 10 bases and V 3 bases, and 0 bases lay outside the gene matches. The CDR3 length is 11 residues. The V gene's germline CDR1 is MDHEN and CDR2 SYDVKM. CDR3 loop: CASSFRGEQFF. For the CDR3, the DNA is TGTGCCAGCAGTTTCAGGGGGGAGCAGTTCTTC.

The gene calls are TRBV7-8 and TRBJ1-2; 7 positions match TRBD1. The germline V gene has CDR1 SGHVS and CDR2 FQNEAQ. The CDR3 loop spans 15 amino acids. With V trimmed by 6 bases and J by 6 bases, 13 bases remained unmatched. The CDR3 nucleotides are TGTGCCAGCAGTTCTACCGGGACAGACATAGATGGCTACACCTTC. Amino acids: CASSSTGTDIDGYTF.

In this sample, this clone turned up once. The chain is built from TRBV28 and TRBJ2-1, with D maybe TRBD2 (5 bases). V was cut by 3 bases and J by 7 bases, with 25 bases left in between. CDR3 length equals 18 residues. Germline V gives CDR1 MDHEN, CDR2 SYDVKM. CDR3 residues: CASSFFRWGSEFINEQFF. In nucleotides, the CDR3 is TGTGCCAGCAGTTTTTTTCGTTGGGGTAGCGAATTTATAAATGAGCAGTTCTTC.

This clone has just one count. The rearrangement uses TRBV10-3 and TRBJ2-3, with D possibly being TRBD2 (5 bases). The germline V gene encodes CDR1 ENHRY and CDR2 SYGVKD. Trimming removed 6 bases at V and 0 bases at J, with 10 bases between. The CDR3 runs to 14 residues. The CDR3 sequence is CAIRRADSTDTQYF. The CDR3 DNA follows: TGTGCCATCAGAAGAGCGGATAGCACAGATACGCAGTATTTT.